The present entry profiles one T cell receptor beta chain with its context. What it binds is unknown. The record originates from a study of Ad26.COV2.S vaccination and SARS-CoV-2 variants. The CDR3 sequence is 17 residues long. Germline CDR1 and CDR2: SGHVS and FNYEAQ. J was trimmed by 0 bases and V by 1 base; bases with no gene match: 5. Study-wide results and caveats: Recipients given vaccine exceeded placebo recipients in spike-specific TCR breadth.

Sequenced by immunoSEQ multiplex PCR; TCRdb stores in-frame clones only, minus some. The sample holds some 520,000 clones; around nine tenths are singletons and the top ten take around 13%. Treatment here: some 20 received Ad26.COV2.S at low or high dose, single or two shots; a few received placebo; per-sample allocation not given. The study sampled participants on day 63 after the first vaccine or placebo injection. Aged 18-55 years, donor was enrolled in Boston in about 2020. The rearrangement joins TRBV7-6 to TRBJ2-2, with TRBD2 matching 7 bases. Sequenced here: peripheral blood, sampled in a trial of Ad26.COV2.S vaccine versus placebo. The receptor comes from a person between 18 and 60 years old who received the Ad26.COV2.S COVID-19 vaccine or a placebo. CDR3 loop: CASSLEPGRANTGELFF. CDR3 nucleotide sequence: TGTGCCAGCAGCTTAGAGCCTGGGAGGGCGAACACCGGGGAGCTGTTTTTT.